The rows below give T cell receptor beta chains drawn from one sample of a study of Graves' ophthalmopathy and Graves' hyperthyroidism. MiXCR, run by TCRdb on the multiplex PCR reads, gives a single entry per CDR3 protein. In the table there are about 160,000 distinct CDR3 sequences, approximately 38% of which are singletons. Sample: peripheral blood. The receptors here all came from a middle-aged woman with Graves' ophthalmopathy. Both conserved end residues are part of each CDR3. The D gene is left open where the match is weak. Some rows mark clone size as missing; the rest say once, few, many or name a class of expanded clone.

CDR3 DNA: TGTGCCAGCAGTTTAGATATCAGACTAGCCTACGAGCAGTACTTC
CDR3 protein: CASSLDIRLAYEQYF
D gene: .
clone size: few
V gene: TRBV28
J gene: TRBJ2-7

CDR3 DNA: TGTGCCAGCAGCTTAGCCGAAGTCGAGGGCTACACCTTC
CDR3 protein: CASSLAEVEGYTF
D gene: .
clone size: .
V gene: TRBV7-2
J gene: TRBJ1-2

CDR3 DNA: TGTGCCACCGGACAGGAGATGAACACTGAAGCTTTCTTT
CDR3 protein: CATGQEMNTEAFF
D gene: TRBD1
clone size: .
V gene: TRBV12-3/TRBV12-4
J gene: TRBJ1-1

CDR3 DNA: TGCAGTGCGTCAGACGGGGGAGACACTGAAGCTTTCTTT
CDR3 protein: CSASDGGDTEAFF
D gene: .
clone size: .
V gene: TRBV20-1
J gene: TRBJ1-1

CDR3 DNA: TGTGCCATCAAGGACAGCTCTGGAAACACCATATATTTT
CDR3 protein: CAIKDSSGNTIYF
D gene: .
clone size: many
V gene: TRBV10-3
J gene: TRBJ1-3

CDR3 DNA: TGTGCCAGCAGTCCCCGGGACAGAGACGAGCAGTACTTC
CDR3 protein: CASSPRDRDEQYF
D gene: TRBD1
clone size: .
V gene: TRBV6-1
J gene: TRBJ2-7

CDR3 DNA: TGTGCCTGGAGTGGGGGCGTCACTGAAGCTTTCTTT
CDR3 protein: CAWSGGVTEAFF
D gene: .
clone size: many
V gene: TRBV30
J gene: TRBJ1-1

CDR3 DNA: TGTGCCAGCAGTTTATCGGCAGGGGGCCCGGGGGCTGGCTACACCTTC
CDR3 protein: CASSLSAGGPGAGYTF
D gene: TRBD1
clone size: many
V gene: TRBV27
J gene: TRBJ1-2

CDR3 DNA: TGTGCCAGCCGACTGACCGGGCAGGACTATGGCTACACCTTC
CDR3 protein: CASRLTGQDYGYTF
D gene: .
clone size: many
V gene: TRBV5-5
J gene: TRBJ1-2

CDR3 DNA: TGTGCCAGCAGTTCAGGGACACCACTACGGCAGTACTTC
CDR3 protein: CASSSGTPLRQYF
D gene: .
clone size: few
V gene: TRBV6-5
J gene: TRBJ2-7

CDR3 DNA: TGTGCCAGCAGTGGACTAGCGGGGCTAAGCTCCTACGAGCAGTACTTC
CDR3 protein: CASSGLAGLSSYEQYF
D gene: TRBD2
clone size: few
V gene: TRBV6-1
J gene: TRBJ2-7

CDR3 DNA: TGTGCCACCAGTCAACCCGGGACGAGACAGCCCCAGCATTTT
CDR3 protein: CATSQPGTRQPQHF
D gene: .
clone size: .
V gene: TRBV24-1
J gene: TRBJ1-5

CDR3 DNA: TGTGCCACCAGCAAGACAACTCCCCAGCTCCAGTACTTC
CDR3 protein: CATSKTTPQLQYF
D gene: .
clone size: .
V gene: TRBV15
J gene: TRBJ2-5

CDR3 DNA: TGTGCCAGCAGCGCACAGGGGGCGGGCACTGAAGCTTTCTTT
CDR3 protein: CASSAQGAGTEAFF
D gene: TRBD1
clone size: .
V gene: TRBV7-9
J gene: TRBJ1-1

CDR3 DNA: TGTGCCAGGCGGGGACAGGGATTTTTTGGAGGCAATGAAAAACTGTTTTTT
CDR3 protein: CARRGQGFFGGNEKLFF
D gene: TRBD1
clone size: many
V gene: TRBV6-5
J gene: TRBJ1-4

CDR3 DNA: TGTGCCAGCAGTTACTCGGCCAGCGGGAGCTACGAGCAGTACTTC
CDR3 protein: CASSYSASGSYEQYF
D gene: TRBD2
clone size: .
V gene: TRBV6-5
J gene: TRBJ2-7

CDR3 DNA: TGTGCCAGCTCCAATCGGGACAGTGGGAACACTGAAGCTTTCTTT
CDR3 protein: CASSNRDSGNTEAFF
D gene: TRBD1
clone size: many
V gene: TRBV18
J gene: TRBJ1-1

CDR3 DNA: TGTGCCTGGGGGCGGGACAGGCTCTACGAGCAGTACTTC
CDR3 protein: CAWGRDRLYEQYF
D gene: TRBD1
clone size: .
V gene: TRBV30
J gene: TRBJ2-7

CDR3 DNA: TGTGCCAGCAGCAAGGGACAGGGGTACTACGAGCAGTACTTC
CDR3 protein: CASSKGQGYYEQYF
D gene: TRBD1
clone size: many
V gene: TRBV25-1
J gene: TRBJ2-7

CDR3 DNA: TGCAGTGCGACGGACACGAGGACCTACGAGCAGTACTTC
CDR3 protein: CSATDTRTYEQYF
D gene: .
clone size: many
V gene: TRBV20-1
J gene: TRBJ2-7

CDR3 DNA: TGTGCCAGCAGGGGGATCGGGGGGGCTAACTATGGCTACACCTTC
CDR3 protein: CASRGIGGANYGYTF
D gene: .
clone size: .
V gene: TRBV6-1
J gene: TRBJ1-2

CDR3 DNA: TGTGCCAGCAGCAAGGGGACAGGGGCCGGGGCCAACGTCCTGACTTTC
CDR3 protein: CASSKGTGAGANVLTF
D gene: TRBD1
clone size: many
V gene: TRBV11-2
J gene: TRBJ2-6

CDR3 DNA: TGTGCCAGCACAAAGGCAATCGGGAACACTGAAGCTTTCTTT
CDR3 protein: CASTKAIGNTEAFF
D gene: .
clone size: many
V gene: TRBV9
J gene: TRBJ1-1

CDR3 DNA: TGTGCCAGCAGTTACGGGACAGGGCCTTATGGCTACACCTTC
CDR3 protein: CASSYGTGPYGYTF
D gene: TRBD1
clone size: many
V gene: TRBV6-5
J gene: TRBJ1-2

CDR3 DNA: TGTGCCAGCAGTGACACAAGCAGGGGAACTGAAGCTTTCTTT
CDR3 protein: CASSDTSRGTEAFF
D gene: .
clone size: few
V gene: TRBV6-4
J gene: TRBJ1-1

CDR3 DNA: TGCAGTGCGAATATACTAGCGGGAGGGTACGAGCAGTACTTC
CDR3 protein: CSANILAGGYEQYF
D gene: TRBD2
clone size: .
V gene: TRBV20-1
J gene: TRBJ2-7

CDR3 DNA: TGTGCCAGCAGCCAAGATCCGGGGATCCAAGAGACCCAGTACTTC
CDR3 protein: CASSQDPGIQETQYF
D gene: .
clone size: many
V gene: TRBV3-1
J gene: TRBJ2-5

CDR3 DNA: TGTGCCAGCAGTTTTCGTGGACAAAACTATGGCTACACCTTC
CDR3 protein: CASSFRGQNYGYTF
D gene: .
clone size: many
V gene: TRBV12-3/TRBV12-4
J gene: TRBJ1-2

CDR3 DNA: TGTGCCAGCAGTCGACTCTCCCCGGATGGCAAAAACATTCAGTACTTC
CDR3 protein: CASSRLSPDGKNIQYF
D gene: .
clone size: many
V gene: TRBV12-3/TRBV12-4
J gene: TRBJ2-4

CDR3 DNA: TGTGCCACCAGCAGTGCAGGGACCTATGGCTACACCTTC
CDR3 protein: CATSSAGTYGYTF
D gene: .
clone size: many
V gene: TRBV15
J gene: TRBJ1-2

CDR3 DNA: TGTGCCTCGAGACAGGGGTTGATGAACACTGAAGCTTTCTTT
CDR3 protein: CASRQGLMNTEAFF
D gene: TRBD1
clone size: many
V gene: TRBV10-3
J gene: TRBJ1-1

CDR3 DNA: TGTGCCAGCAGTCAAACCAACGACGAGGGCGAGCAGTACTTC
CDR3 protein: CASSQTNDEGEQYF
D gene: .
clone size: many
V gene: TRBV7-9
J gene: TRBJ2-7

CDR3 DNA: TGTGCCAGCAGCGCCGACACAACCGAACAGGGGGCGGGCTATGGCCACACCTTC
CDR3 protein: CASSADTTEQGAGYGHTF
D gene: TRBD1
clone size: .
V gene: TRBV9
J gene: TRBJ1-2

CDR3 DNA: TGTGCCTGGACGAGGACCCATGCTAACTATGGCTACACCTTC
CDR3 protein: CAWTRTHANYGYTF
D gene: .
clone size: many
V gene: TRBV30
J gene: TRBJ1-2

CDR3 DNA: TGTGCCAGCAGCTCTGGACTAGCGGGAGGGCCGAAGAACATTCAGTACTTC
CDR3 protein: CASSSGLAGGPKNIQYF
D gene: TRBD2
clone size: .
V gene: TRBV7-2
J gene: TRBJ2-4

CDR3 DNA: TGCGCCAGCAGCCCGGCAGGGGAAGGCAATCAGCCCCAGCATTTT
CDR3 protein: CASSPAGEGNQPQHF
D gene: .
clone size: many
V gene: TRBV5-1
J gene: TRBJ1-5

CDR3 DNA: TGTGCCAGCAGTTTAGCGCGAGAGACCCAGTACTTC
CDR3 protein: CASSLARETQYF
D gene: .
clone size: .
V gene: TRBV12-3/TRBV12-4
J gene: TRBJ2-5

CDR3 DNA: TGTGCCAGCAGCTTAGGCCCTGACAGGGGCGGTGGCTACACCTTC
CDR3 protein: CASSLGPDRGGGYTF
D gene: TRBD1
clone size: .
V gene: TRBV13
J gene: TRBJ1-2

CDR3 DNA: TGTGCCAGCAGTTTCGACCCGGGGGGCGCGGGCCCTTTTTTCTCCAATCAGCCCCAGCATTTT
CDR3 protein: CASSFDPGGAGPFFSNQPQHF
D gene: .
clone size: many
V gene: TRBV28
J gene: TRBJ1-5

CDR3 DNA: TGCAGCGGACAGCCGGAGCCTAAATTTGAAGCTTTCTTT
CDR3 protein: CSGQPEPKFEAFF
D gene: .
clone size: many
V gene: TRBV29-1
J gene: TRBJ1-1

CDR3 DNA: TGCAGTGCTACCCTTGTGACAGCTCAAGAGACCCAGTACTTC
CDR3 protein: CSATLVTAQETQYF
D gene: .
clone size: many
V gene: TRBV20-1
J gene: TRBJ2-5

CDR3 DNA: TGTGCCAGCAGCTTGGGCAACTCTGGAAACACCATATATTTT
CDR3 protein: CASSLGNSGNTIYF
D gene: .
clone size: many
V gene: TRBV11-2
J gene: TRBJ1-3